This T cell receptor beta chain was profiled in a study of T-cell memory formation after mild COVID-19. Study background: Largely, TCR clusters stayed within a single donor.

Trimming removed 5 bases from V and 6 bases from J; junction bases left unmatched: 9. The CDR3 has 14 residues. Study observations and caveats: Later expanders leaned CD4+, whereas day 15 to 85 contracting clones were balanced CD4/CD8. Mainly CM and EM harbored the contracting CD4+ clones; mainly EMRA harbored the CD8+ ones.

5'RACE primed from the constant segment yielded TCR alpha and TCR beta cDNA libraries bearing sample barcodes and UMIs. MiXCR, run by TCRdb on the 5' RACE reads, gives a single entry per CDR3 protein. The repertoire holds around 250,000 distinct CDR3 sequences, about 17% seen once, with roughly 25% in the top ten. This clonotype was seen a few times. The antigen remains unidentified. The chain links TRBV12-3 or TRBV12-4 to TRBJ1-1, with 7 bases fitting TRBD1. Material: PBMCs or a T cell subset sorted from them (not recorded which). This clonotype was sampled from a man aged 18 to 29 who had mild COVID-19 (a few samples of this study predate the infection). Cell type and time point are not known. DNA of the CDR3: TGTGCCAGCAGTCGGACAGGCTTAGGAGCTGAAGCTTTCTTT. Translating gives CASSRTGLGAEAFF.